A selection of T cell receptor delta chains follows, all from one sample in a study of Vδ1+ human thymocytes. TCRdb redid the clone calls on the multiplex PCR reads with CATT. The table lists some 27,000 delta-chain clones, 6% to 8% of them singletons. The material sequenced was Vdelta1+ gamma-delta thymocytes from the thymus. The receptor set was obtained from a girl less than two years old who had congenital heart surgery. Both conserved end residues are part of each CDR3. Fields, in order: V gene, J gene, clone size, D gene, CDR3 length, CDR3 protein, CDR3 DNA. The D gene is left open where the match is weak. Not every row has a clone size; where given, it reads once, few, many or a size class.

TRAV29/DV5	TRDJ1	-	TRDD3	22	CAASVSWGIRVDLGLGADKLIF	TGTGCAGCAAGCGTGAGTTGGGGGATACGCGTTGATTTAGGCCTGGGAGCCGATAAACTCATCTTT
TRDV1	TRDJ1	few	TRDD3	16	CALGVTNQVGEHKLIF	TGTGCTCTTGGGGTAACCAACCAGGTGGGGGAGCATAAACTCATCTTT
TRDV1	TRDJ1	few	TRDD3	19	CALGVDRSWGIRSTDKLIF	TGTGCTCTTGGGGTGGACCGTAGCTGGGGGATACGGTCCACCGATAAACTCATCTTT
TRDV2	TRDJ1	medium-sized	TRDD3	13	CACDTYWGNKLIF	TGTGCCTGTGACACGTACTGGGGAAATAAACTCATCTTT
TRDV1	TRDJ1	few	-	19	CALGELTGVWDLDTDKLIF	TGTGCTCTTGGGGAACTTACGGGCGTCTGGGATCTGGACACTGATAAACTCATCTTT
TRDV1	TRDJ1	few	TRDD3	21	CALGTSPPHWGIGGKSDKLIF	TGTGCTCTTGGGACATCTCCCCCTCACTGGGGGATTGGAGGGAAGTCCGATAAACTCATCTTT
TRDV1	TRDJ1	few	TRDD3	18	CALGELPGGIKYTDKLIF	TGTGCTCTTGGGGAGCTCCCTGGGGGAATTAAGTACACCGATAAACTCATCTTT
TRDV1	TRDJ2	few	TRDD3	17	CALGELMGDPLTAQLFF	TGTGCTCTTGGGGAACTAATGGGGGACCCTTTGACAGCACAACTCTTCTTT
TRDV1	TRDJ1	few	-	15	CALGERGGDTDKLIF	TGTGCTCTTGGGGAAAGGGGGGGTGACACCGATAAACTCATCTTT
TRDV1	TRDJ1	few	-	20	CALGEIYFTPRKRFTDKLIF	TGTGCTCTTGGGGAGATCTACTTCACGCCCCGCAAGAGGTTTACCGATAAACTCATCTTT
TRDV1	TRDJ1	-	TRDD3	20	CALGDAALGGVLGDTDKLIF	TGTGCTCTTGGGGATGCCGCCCTAGGTGGTGTACTGGGGGATACCGATAAACTCATCTTT
TRDV1	TRDJ1	-	-	14	CALGGRPSIWKLIF	TGTGCTCTTGGGGGTCGGCCTTCCATCTGGAAACTCATCTTT
TRDV1	TRDJ1	few	-	20	CALGEGRRTWGYSYTDKLIF	TGTGCTCTTGGGGAAGGCCGCCGAACCTGGGGTTACTCGTACACCGATAAACTCATCTTT
TRDV1	TRDJ1	few	TRDD3	18	CALGELVDSGGTTDKLIF	TGTGCTCTTGGGGAACTGGTTGACTCTGGGGGGACTACCGATAAACTCATCTTT
TRDV1	TRDJ1	few	TRDD3	18	CALGERSWGIGYTDKLIF	TGTGCTCTTGGGGAACGTTCCTGGGGGATTGGGTACACCGATAAACTCATCTTT
TRDV1	TRDJ1	few	TRDD3	24	CALGELSPYWGTRSSGRYTDKLIF	TGTGCTCTTGGGGAACTCTCCCCATACTGGGGGACGCGGAGTAGTGGTAGGTACACCGATAAACTCATCTTT
TRDV1	TRDJ1	few	-	18	CALGGPTLYWGAANKLIF	TGTGCTCTTGGGGGACCGACCCTATATTGGGGGGCAGCGAATAAACTCATCTTT
TRDV1	TRDJ1	-	TRDD2	18	CALGEPSYNGLGLDKLIF	TGTGCTCTTGGGGAACCTTCCTACAATGGGTTGGGGCTCGATAAACTCATCTTT
TRDV1	TRDJ1	few	-	13	CALGWGPTDKLIF	TGTGCTCTTGGGTGGGGTCCTACCGATAAACTCATCTTT
TRDV1	TRDJ1	few	TRDD3	23	CALGELVMWREGISLRYTDKLIF	TGTGCTCTTGGGGAACTCGTCATGTGGAGGGAGGGGATATCCCTTAGATACACCGATAAACTCATCTTT
TRDV1	TRDJ1	few	-	14	CALGELGFPTGLIF	TGTGCTCTTGGGGAACTCGGATTCCCTACGGGGCTCATCTTT
TRDV1	TRDJ1	-	-	19	CALGERLVKTVAVTDKLIF	TGTGCTCTTGGGGAACGCCTAGTAAAAACGGTTGCCGTCACCGATAAACTCATCTTT
TRDV1	TRDJ1	few	-	17	CALGELFPRGATDKLIF	TGTGCTCTTGGGGAATTATTCCCCCGAGGGGCCACCGATAAACTCATCTTT
TRDV1	TRDJ1	few	-	23	CALGDGGEVLGMGSMRYTDKLIF	TGTGCTCTTGGGGACGGAGGGGAGGTACTGGGAATGGGGAGTATGCGGTACACCGATAAACTCATCTTT
TRDV1	TRDJ1	-	TRDD3	18	CALGEDGYWGNDTDKLIF	TGTGCTCTTGGGGAAGACGGGTACTGGGGGAACGACACCGATAAACTCATCTTT
TRDV2	TRDJ1	-	TRDD3	21	CACDTLRAYWGIRGRTDKLIF	TGTGCCTGTGACACGTTAAGGGCCTACTGGGGGATACGTGGCCGGACCGATAAACTCATCTTT